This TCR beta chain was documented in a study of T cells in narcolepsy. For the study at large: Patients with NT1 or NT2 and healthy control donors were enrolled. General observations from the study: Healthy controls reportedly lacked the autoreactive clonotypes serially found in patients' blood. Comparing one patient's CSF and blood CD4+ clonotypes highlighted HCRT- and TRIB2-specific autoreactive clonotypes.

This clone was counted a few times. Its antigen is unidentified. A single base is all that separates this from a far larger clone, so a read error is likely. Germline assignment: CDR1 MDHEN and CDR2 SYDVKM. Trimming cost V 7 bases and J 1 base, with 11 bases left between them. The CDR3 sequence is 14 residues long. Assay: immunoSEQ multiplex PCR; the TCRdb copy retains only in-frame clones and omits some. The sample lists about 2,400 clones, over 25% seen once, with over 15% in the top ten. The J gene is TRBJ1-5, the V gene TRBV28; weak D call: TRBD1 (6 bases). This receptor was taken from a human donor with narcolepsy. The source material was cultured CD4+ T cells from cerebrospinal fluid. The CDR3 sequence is CASIGGGSNQPQHF. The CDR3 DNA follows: TGTGCCAGCATAGGAGGGGGGAGCAATCAGCCCCAGCATTTT. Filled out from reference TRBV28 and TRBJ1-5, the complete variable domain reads DVKVTQSSRYLVKRTGEKVFLECVQDMDHENMFWYRQDPGLGLRLIYFSYDVKMKEKGDIPEGYSVSREKKERFSLILESASTNQTSMYLCASIGGGSNQPQHFGDGTRLSIL.